A selection of T cell receptor beta chains follows, all from one sample in a study of T-cell reconstitution after alpha-beta-depleted transplantation in children. TCRdb passed the PCR reads through MiXCR, listing each CDR3 protein once. Of 400,000 to 550,000 distinct CDR3 sequences listed, more than 9% are singletons. The specimen was PBMCs, collected before TCRalphabeta/CD19-depleted stem cell transplant. Every receptor here comes from a child aged 2-15 years with inherited bone marrow failure, due to receive a stem cell transplant. Each CDR3 is given with its conserved first and last residue.

j_call,v_call,cdr3_aa
TRBJ1-3,TRBV7-2,CASSLDRGAGNTIYF
TRBJ2-2,TRBV7-8,CASSLDPAGSNTGELFF
TRBJ2-5,TRBV2,CASTTDEETQYF
TRBJ2-1,TRBV6-6,CASSYFQNEQFF
TRBJ1-5,TRBV7-8,CATQGQGNQPQHF
TRBJ2-3,TRBV5-1,CASSLEGRLAGVSDTQYF
TRBJ2-7,TRBV4-1,CASSQGLPISYEQYF
TRBJ1-1,TRBV4-3,CASSQGSGQGDEAFF
TRBJ2-1,TRBV15,CATSRAIAGEEGNEQFF
TRBJ2-6,TRBV4-3,CASTPGTGRSGANVLTF
TRBJ1-5,TRBV5-1,CASSPGTGAGNQPQHF
TRBJ1-1,TRBV29-1,CSADQGRETEAFF
TRBJ2-7,TRBV10-2,CASSESSPYEQYF
TRBJ2-3,TRBV19,CASSMGGARHYGDTQYF
TRBJ1-1,TRBV29-1,CSVDSGTGYMNTEAFF
TRBJ2-2,TRBV6-5,CASRWYRAGGLNPRRTGELFF
TRBJ2-1,TRBV10-3,CAIRGTSGRARNEQFF
TRBJ1-3,TRBV18,CASSPPGSGNTIYF
TRBJ2-7,TRBV27,CASSSIQGSYEQYF
TRBJ2-1,TRBV19,CASSIGGGPNEQFF
TRBJ1-1,TRBV11-2,CASSLISRHFEAFF
TRBJ2-7,TRBV3-1,CASSQGNSWEYEQYF
TRBJ2-3,TRBV10-3,CAISDLPGRRATDTQYF
TRBJ1-6,TRBV16,CASSQSIGDNSPLHF
TRBJ2-6,TRBV9,CASSVGLRSSGANVLTF
TRBJ2-7,TRBV7-2,CASSASSGSSYEQYF
TRBJ1-5,TRBV19,CASSIFFRNGQPQHF
TRBJ1-1,TRBV6-5,CASIRIGQGARNTEAFF
TRBJ2-7,TRBV9,CASSVFRSRSSYEQYF
TRBJ1-5,TRBV28,CASSLLPSNQPQHF
TRBJ2-1,TRBV29-1,CSVERASGPHNEQFF
TRBJ2-2,TRBV3-1,CASRPDRLVGPGELFF
TRBJ2-3,TRBV29-1,CSVGQSGTLDTQYF
TRBJ2-1,TRBV29-1,CSVEAEKGRFF
TRBJ1-3,TRBV5-1,CASSLGDNSGNTIYF
TRBJ2-3,TRBV27,CASSSLTGLPDTQYF
TRBJ2-4,TRBV12-3/TRBV12-4,CASSPQPGQGANIQYF
TRBJ1-2,TRBV5-5,CASSDGGPINGYTF
TRBJ2-7,TRBV6-1,CASSELEGYEQYF
TRBJ2-6,TRBV5-5,CASSSGQGVIGANVLTF
TRBJ2-5,TRBV15,CATSTSGALQETQYF
TRBJ2-5,TRBV11-2,CASSIGLLAQYF
TRBJ2-2,TRBV12-3/TRBV12-4,CASSSGTGVGNTGELFF
TRBJ2-4,TRBV2,CASSRPTRLDIQYF
TRBJ1-1,TRBV11-2,CASSLYGTEAFF
TRBJ1-1,TRBV29-1,CSAGGYTEAFF
TRBJ1-3,TRBV6-1,CASTHIIGRETIYF
TRBJ1-6,TRBV5-5,CASRTDRGNSPLHF
TRBJ1-1,TRBV27,CASRDPGATEAFF
TRBJ2-7,TRBV7-2,CASSPAAGLGAYEQYF
TRBJ2-2,TRBV7-9,CASSLFSPGAGELFF
TRBJ2-2,TRBV7-9,CASSLEGLATGSGELFF
TRBJ1-1,TRBV7-9,CASSLEGRTEAFF
TRBJ2-5,TRBV6-1,CASRPGQRYQETQYF